The clone carrying this T cell receptor (beta chain) came up many times. Antigen unknown. MiXCR, applied by TCRdb to the reads, yields one record per CDR3 protein. The data hold under 850,000 distinct CDR3 sequences, with 35% observed a single time. These data come from a study of T cell repertoires in cytomegalovirus infection. Study information: A matching HLA type, together with CMV infection, was signaled by public TCR beta signatures. Study-level results: Cumulative public TCR beta family frequency identified carriers of CMV plus the relevant HLA. CMV-specific TCR beta clonotypes restricted by HLA-C were the ones dominating the ex vivo response.

The sequence came from a human donor in good health (CMV status not recorded). Some clones in this sample may be carry-over from other donors' samples. The specimen sequenced was PBMCs.

In DNA form, the CDR3 reads TGTGCCAGCAGGTCCGGGCTGTCGGGCAATCAGCCCCAGCATTTT. Translating gives CASRSGLSGNQPQHF. This chain joins TRBV7-2 and TRBJ1-5; the D is unclear. CDR3 length: 15 residues. Germline V CDR1 and CDR2: SGHTA, FQGNSA. Trimming took 6 bases from V and 2 from J, leaving 14 bases between them.